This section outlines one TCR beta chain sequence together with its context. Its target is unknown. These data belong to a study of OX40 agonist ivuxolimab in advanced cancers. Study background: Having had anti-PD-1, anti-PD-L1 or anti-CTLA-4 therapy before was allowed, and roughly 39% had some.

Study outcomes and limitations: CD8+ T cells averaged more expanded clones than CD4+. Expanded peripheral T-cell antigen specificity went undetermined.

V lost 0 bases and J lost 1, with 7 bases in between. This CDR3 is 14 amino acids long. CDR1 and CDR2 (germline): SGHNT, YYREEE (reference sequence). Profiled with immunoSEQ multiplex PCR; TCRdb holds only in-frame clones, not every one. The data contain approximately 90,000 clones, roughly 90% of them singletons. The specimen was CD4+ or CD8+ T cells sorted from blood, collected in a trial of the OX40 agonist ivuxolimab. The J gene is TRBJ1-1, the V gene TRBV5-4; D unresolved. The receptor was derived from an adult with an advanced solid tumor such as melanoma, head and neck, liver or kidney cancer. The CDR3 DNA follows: TGTGCCAGCAGCTTGGACAGTACGAACACTGAAGCTTTCTTT. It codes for CASSLDSTNTEAFF.